This entry features one TCR beta chain sequence. What this receptor recognizes is not known. Base qualities are missing; no much larger clone stands one base away. This sample is part of a study of blood T cells in healthy people across ages (dated by TCRdb to the mid-2010s). A note on the overall study: Template switching captured roughly one uniquely barcoded TCR beta cDNA molecule per two T cells in model experiments. Using deep sequencing normalized with unique cDNA molecular identifiers, the study measured how TCR beta repertoire diversity changes with age. Donors were grouped into four age groups: young (average 16 years), middle-aged (39), aged (around 56) and long-lived (about 89). To avoid experimental bias, donors of different ages were distributed randomly across sequencing lanes. For two donors (one aged 18 to 30 and one aged 80 or older), the study analyzed two additional independent replicas of 1 million unique cDNA reads from the same blood draw.

V is pared back by 0 bases and J by 1 base, with 8 bases lying between the germline termini. Spanning cysteine to phenylalanine, the CDR3 consists of 14 amino acids. The sequence is cut down to CDR3 DNA, 42 bases in frame from base 1. The germline V gene encodes CDR1 SGHRS and CDR2 YFSETQ. Library creation used 5' RACE. Instrument used: Illumina HiSeq 2500. A second PCR of about 6 to 11 cycles was performed with a sample-barcoded 5' primer and a J-beta primer mix. A unique molecular identifier was introduced onto each TCR beta cDNA molecule by a template-switch 5' adaptor carrying 12 random nucleotides. At least 2.5 million CDR3-containing paired-end reads were obtained from each sample. First-strand cDNA synthesis was performed from all RNA using the Mint cDNA synthesis kit, with priming by a TRBC-specific oligonucleotide. Following uracil-DNA glycosylase treatment, a first 18-cycle PCR with universal primers M1SS and BC2_uni_R was performed on all cDNA. Concerning the study's data processing: For normalization, 1 million high-quality reads were randomly selected from each sample, with every read carrying a distinct molecular identifier. Reads sharing molecular identifiers were discarded rather than binned into consensus sequences. MiTCR, set to a Q25 quality threshold and the strictest error-elimination algorithm, was used for CDR3 identification, clonotype clustering and error correction. A nonparametric unseen species model using Euler transformation provided a lower-bound estimate of total TCR beta diversity. TCRdb itself trimmed the public reads at Q25 with fastp, ran MiXCR and retained productive beta chains. All rows with the same CDR3 protein become a single entry with the most common DNA and genes. The V and J calls and clone size come from TCRdb's table, not from the authors' own analysis. The sample table lists approximately 670,000 distinct CDR3 sequences, roughly two fifths of them with a count of one. The biggest ten clones account for 25% to 35% of the sample.

Points the paper makes about the study in general: The long-lived group showed more naive CD4+ T cells, fewer expanded clones and increased TCR diversity than the aged group, suggesting age selection. The CMV infection status of donors was not known, potentially confounding age-related changes in expanded clonotypes. Total diversity estimates from one million sequenced T cells were considered lower bounds and underestimates. Observed TCR beta diversity correlated strongly with the percentage of naive T cells measured by flow cytometry. As age increased, observed TCR beta diversity per million T cells dropped in a roughly linear way, and a significant reduction was already evident by age 40. Since profiling was done on bulk unsorted PBMCs, naive and antigen-experienced compartments could not be conclusively compared.

Systemically healthy Caucasian individuals from Russia, around 39 in total and aged about 6 to 100 years, were included as donors. Roughly 11 milliliters of peripheral blood were drawn from each donor into EDTA-treated Vacutainer tubes. Ficoll-Paque density-gradient centrifugation was used to isolate PBMCs, with at least 6.5 million per sample. Total RNA was extracted from PBMCs with Trizol reagent, with at least 5.5 micrograms obtained per sample. For every donor, an aliquot of PBMCs went through flow cytometry to measure the percentages of naive CD45RAhigh/CD27high T cells. This receptor was obtained from a man aged 80 or over in good health. The V gene is TRBV5-1 and the J gene is TRBJ2-7; the D gene cannot be resolved reliably. Sequencing input: blood. The CDR3 region: CASSLGPPSYEQYF. The DNA sequence is as follows: TGCGCCAGCAGCTTGGGGCCACCTTCCTACGAGCAGTACTTC.